Following are 17 T cell receptor beta chains from one sample sequenced in a study of neoadjuvant anti-PD-1 for oral cavity cancer. Method: immunoSEQ multiplex PCR; TCRdb's copy keeps in-frame clones and lacks some. The sample holds around 81,000 clones, approximately 80% seen once. Sequencing used PBMCs, obtained before nivolumab (anti-PD-1) treatment. The source of these receptors is a person aged 35 to 85 with oral cavity squamous cell carcinoma.

The rearrangement joins TRBV25-1 to TRBJ2-2, with 9 bases that match TRBD1. J lost 4 bases, V lost 6 bases, and 6 bases had no gene match. This CDR3 spans 15 amino acids. The germline gives CDR1 MGHDK, CDR2 SYGVNS. CDR3 DNA: TGTGCCAGCAGGGGGACAGGGATGGTCACCGGGGAGCTGTTTTTT. Translating it yields CASRGTGMVTGELFF. The full variable domain, rest sourced from reference TRBV25-1 and TRBJ2-2, is EADIYQTPRYLVIGTGKKITLECSQTMGHDKMYWYQQDPGMELHLIHYSYGVNSTEKGDLSSESTVSRIRTEHFPLTLESARPSHTSQYLCASRGTGMVTGELFFGEGSRLTVL.

The genes are TRBV29-1 and TRBJ2-5, with 7 bases aligning to TRBD1. The germline CDR1 and CDR2 sequences are SQVTM and ANQGSEA. The ends lost 5 bases at V and 2 bases at J; junction bases unmatched: 5. The CDR3 contains 13 residues. Here the CDR3 reads CSVRTGAQETQYF. CDR3 coding DNA: TGCAGCGTTCGTACAGGGGCGCAAGAGACCCAGTACTTC. Filled out from reference TRBV29-1 and TRBJ2-5, the complete variable domain reads SAVISQKPSRDICQRGTSLTIQCQVDSQVTMMFWYRQQPGQSLTLIATANQGSEATYESGFVIDKFPISRPNLTFSTLTVSNMSPEDSSIYLCSVRTGAQETQYFGPGTRLLVL.

In this sample, this clone turned up once. The chain links TRBV28 to TRBJ1-5; D unclear. CDR1 MDHEN and CDR2 SYDVKM come from the germline V gene. Trimming took off 3 bases at V and 8 bases at J, with 14 bases between the two ends. CDR3 size: 14 residues. The CDR3 loop reads CASSFSGGREPQHF. CDR3 sequence (DNA): TGTGCCAGCAGTTTTTCGGGAGGTAGAGAGCCCCAGCATTTT.

The chain has TRBV6-1 and TRBJ2-1, with a weak D call TRBD2 (5 bases). The germline V gene encodes CDR1 MNHNS and CDR2 SASEGT. This CDR3 is built from 15 residues. Trimming took off 2 bases at V and 2 bases at J, with 10 bases between the two ends. In nucleotides, the CDR3 is TGTGCCAGCAGTGAAAATCCCGGGACCTACAATGAGCAGTTCTTC. Translated: CASSENPGTYNEQFF.

This clone was picked up one time. This chain joins TRBV5-1 and TRBJ1-1; D is uncertain. The CDR3 contains 14 residues. V gave up 6 bases and J gave up 3 bases, with 15 bases separating them. The germline CDR1 and CDR2 sequences are SGHRS and YFSETQ. The CDR3 loop is CASTREGTYTEAFF. The CDR3 DNA reads TGCGCCAGCACCCGAGAAGGCACCTACACTGAAGCTTTCTTT.

J is TRBJ2-7 and V is TRBV27; 7 bases fit TRBD2. This CDR3 contains 17 residues. Germline lookup yields CDR1 MNHEY and CDR2 SMNVEV (reference sequence). The V and J ends lost 0 bases and 4 bases, in that order; junction bases with no gene match: 12. The CDR3 reads CASSLSGGSTALYEQYF. The CDR3 DNA follows: TGTGCCAGCAGTTTATCAGGCGGGAGTACGGCCTTATACGAGCAGTACTTC.

This clone has just one count. The genes are TRBV2 and TRBJ2-5; D possibly corresponds to TRBD2 (5 bases). This CDR3 is built from 14 residues. The germline CDR1 and CDR2 sequences are SNHLY and FYNNEI. Trimming pared 6 bases from V and 1 base from J, leaving 12 bases between. As DNA, the CDR3 is TGTGCCAGCAGCTCGCGGGTTATCCAAGAGACCCAGTACTTC. The encoded protein is CASSSRVIQETQYF.

The V and J genes are TRBV28 and TRBJ1-2; D is undetermined. V dropped 5 bases and J dropped 5 bases, with 15 bases sitting between them. Germline V gene lookup returns CDR1 MDHEN and CDR2 SYDVKM. The CDR3 totals 14 residues. CDR3 in DNA: TGTGCCAGCAGTAGTGAGATGACACCTTATGGCTACACCTTC. It yields the protein CASSSEMTPYGYTF.

The chain recombines TRBV15 with TRBJ1-2, with D hard to call. Looked up from germline, CDR1 is LNHNV and CDR2 is YYDKDF (reference sequence). This CDR3 spans 16 amino acids. V lost 0 bases and J lost 0, with 11 bases in between. CDR3 sequence (DNA): TGTGCCACCAGCAGAGATCGTATGGGGTCTAACTATGGCTACACCTTC. This sequence encodes CATSRDRMGSNYGYTF.

This clone was seen only a few times. The chain is built from TRBV5-6 and TRBJ2-7; 7 nucleotides match TRBD2. The J segment lost 4 bases and the V segment lost 4 bases, leaving 14 bases of the junction unmatched. The CDR3 length is 16 residues. Germline V gene data show CDR1 as SGHDT and CDR2 as YYEEEE. This CDR3 reads CASSLLNSGGVYEQYF. The CDR3 nucleotides read TGTGCCAGCAGCCTGCTCAACTCGGGGGGTGTTTACGAGCAGTACTTC. Complete variable domain (other parts from reference TRBV5-6 and TRBJ2-7): DAGVTQSPTHLIKTRGQQVTLRCSPKSGHDTVSWYQQALGQGPQFIFQYYEEEERQRGNFPDRFSGHQFPNYSSELNVNALLLGDSALYLCASSLLNSGGVYEQYFGPGTRLTVT.

This clone was observed a single time. The genes are TRBV27 and TRBJ1-5, with D possibly matching TRBD1 (5 bases). Germline values: CDR1 MNHEY, CDR2 SMNVEV (reference sequence). Between the trimmed V and J ends, which lost 5 bases and 1 base, there was a span of 12 bases. The CDR3 contains 15 residues. CDR3 amino acids: CASSAGLGSNQPQHF. CDR3 nucleotide sequence: TGTGCCAGCAGTGCAGGGCTGGGCAGCAATCAGCCCCAGCATTTT.

V and J are TRBV6-1 and TRBJ2-5, with 8 bases aligning to TRBD1. This CDR3 contains 14 residues. The germline V gene encodes CDR1 MNHNS and CDR2 SASEGT. The V segment lost 4 bases and the J segment 5 bases; nucleotides outside the gene matches: 6. The CDR3 loop is CASSADRGLETQYF. The CDR3 nucleotides are TGTGCCAGCAGTGCAGACAGGGGCCTTGAGACCCAGTACTTC.

The chain recombines TRBV6-6 with TRBJ1-2; D is perhaps TRBD1 (6 bases). V gave up 0 bases and J gave up 7 bases, with 9 bases separating them. Per the germline V gene, CDR1 is MNHNY and CDR2 is SVGAGI (reference sequence). The CDR3 loop spans 13 amino acids. The CDR3 nucleotides are TGTGCCAGCAGTTACTCAGGGGGAAGTGGCTACACCTTC. Amino acids: CASSYSGGSGYTF.

The chain links TRBV11-3 to TRBJ2-1; D might be TRBD2 (5 bases). Germline V gene sequence: CDR1 SGHNT, CDR2 YENEEA. There are 15 residues in the CDR3. Trimming pared 5 bases from V and 0 bases from J, leaving 11 bases between. The DNA of the CDR3 is TGTGCCAGCAGCGCAGGCAGCGGCTCCTACAATGAGCAGTTCTTC. It yields the protein CASSAGSGSYNEQFF.

This chain connects TRBV6-1 to TRBJ1-4, with a weak D call TRBD1 (6 bases). This CDR3 is built from 14 residues. The V gene lost 3 bases and the J gene lost 8 bases, with 13 bases spanning the gap. Germline loops: CDR1 MNHNS, CDR2 SASEGT. CDR3 amino acids: CASSDPGHGEKLFF. DNA of the CDR3: TGTGCCAGCAGTGATCCGGGACACGGGGAAAAACTGTTTTTT.

This clone was seen just once. The chain is built from TRBV28 and TRBJ1-5; weak D call: TRBD1 (6 bases). Germline V gene data show CDR1 as MDHEN and CDR2 as SYDVKM. The CDR3 length is 13 residues. With 4 bases removed from V and 5 bases from J, the gap between germline ends came to 9 bases. The CDR3 spells CASSWTDHQPQHF. The CDR3 DNA sequence: TGTGCCAGCAGTTGGACAGATCATCAGCCCCAGCATTTT.

The J gene is TRBJ2-2, the V gene TRBV2; D remains unclear. Deletions cut 3 bases from V and 3 bases from J, with 8 bases between. Germline loops: CDR1 SNHLY, CDR2 FYNNEI. The length of the CDR3 is 14 residues. CDR3 residues: CASSDWLYTGELFF. The CDR3 region has the DNA TGTGCCAGCAGTGACTGGCTTTACACCGGGGAGCTGTTTTTT.